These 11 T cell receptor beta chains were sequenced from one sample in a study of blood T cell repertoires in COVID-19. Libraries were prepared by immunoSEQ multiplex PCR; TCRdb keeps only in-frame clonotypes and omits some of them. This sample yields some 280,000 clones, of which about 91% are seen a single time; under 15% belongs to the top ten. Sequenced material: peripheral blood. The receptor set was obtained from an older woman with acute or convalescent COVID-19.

In DNA, the CDR3 is TGTGCCAGCAGCCCCACCCCTCCGGTACATGGCTACACCTTC. Protein sequence: CASSPTPPVHGYTF. The V and J genes are TRBV7-3 and TRBJ1-2, with no clear D. The CDR3 consists of 14 residues. CDR1 and CDR2 from the germline V gene are SGHTA and FQGTGA. V lost 5 bases to trimming and J lost 6 bases, with 16 bases between them.

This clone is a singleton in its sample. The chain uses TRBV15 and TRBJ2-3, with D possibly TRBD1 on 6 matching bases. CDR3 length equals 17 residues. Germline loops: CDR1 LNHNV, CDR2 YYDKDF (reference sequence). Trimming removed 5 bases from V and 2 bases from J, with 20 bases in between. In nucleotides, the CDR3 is TGTGCCACCAGCCCAGGGGACCGGACCCCGATCACAGATACGCAGTATTTT. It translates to CATSPGDRTPITDTQYF. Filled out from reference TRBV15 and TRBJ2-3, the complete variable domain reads DAMVIQNPRYQVTQFGKPVTLSCSQTLNHNVMYWYQQKSSQAPKLLFHYYDKDFNNEADTPDNFQSRRPNTSFCFLDIRSPGLGDTAMYLCATSPGDRTPITDTQYFGPGTRLTVL.

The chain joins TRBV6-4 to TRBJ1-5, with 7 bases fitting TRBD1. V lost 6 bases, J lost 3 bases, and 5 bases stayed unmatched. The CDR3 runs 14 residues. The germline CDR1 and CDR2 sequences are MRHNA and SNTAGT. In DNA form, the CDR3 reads TGTGCCAGCAGCCCGACAGGGTTCAATCAGCCCCAGCATTTT. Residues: CASSPTGFNQPQHF.

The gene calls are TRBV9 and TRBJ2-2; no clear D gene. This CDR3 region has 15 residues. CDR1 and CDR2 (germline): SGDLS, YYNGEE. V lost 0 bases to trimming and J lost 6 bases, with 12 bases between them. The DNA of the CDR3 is TGTGCCAGCAGCGTAGGTGACTTCTCGGCCGGGGAGCTGTTTTTT. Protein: CASSVGDFSAGELFF.

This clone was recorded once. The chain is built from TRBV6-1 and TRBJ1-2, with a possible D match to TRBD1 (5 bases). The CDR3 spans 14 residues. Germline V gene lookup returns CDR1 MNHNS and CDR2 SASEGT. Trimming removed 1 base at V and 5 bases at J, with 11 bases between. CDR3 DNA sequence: TGTGCCAGCAGTGAAGAGTGGGGCAGGTATGGCTACACCTTC. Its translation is CASSEEWGRYGYTF.

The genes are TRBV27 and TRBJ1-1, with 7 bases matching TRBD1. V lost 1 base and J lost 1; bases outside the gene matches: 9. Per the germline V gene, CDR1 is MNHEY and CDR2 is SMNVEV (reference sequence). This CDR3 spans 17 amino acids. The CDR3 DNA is TGTGCCAGCAGTTTATACCAGACAGGGCACGCGAACACTGAAGCTTTCTTT. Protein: CASSLYQTGHANTEAFF.

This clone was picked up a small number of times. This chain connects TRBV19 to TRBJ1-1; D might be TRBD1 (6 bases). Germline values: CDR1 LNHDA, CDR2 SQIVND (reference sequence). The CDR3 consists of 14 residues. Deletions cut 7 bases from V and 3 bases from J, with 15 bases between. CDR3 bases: TGTGCCAGTATTAGGGACAACTGGGACACTGAAGCTTTCTTT. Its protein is CASIRDNWDTEAFF.

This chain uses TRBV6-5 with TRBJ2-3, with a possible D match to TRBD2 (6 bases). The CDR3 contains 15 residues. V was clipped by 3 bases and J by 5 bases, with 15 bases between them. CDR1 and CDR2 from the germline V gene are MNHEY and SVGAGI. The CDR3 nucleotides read TGTGCCAGCAGTTATGGGACCGGGAGAATAGATACGCAGTATTTT. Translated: CASSYGTGRIDTQYF.

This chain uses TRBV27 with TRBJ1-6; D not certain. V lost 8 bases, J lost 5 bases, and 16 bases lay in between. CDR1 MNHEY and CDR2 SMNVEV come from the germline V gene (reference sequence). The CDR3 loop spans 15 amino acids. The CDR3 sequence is CASGPVGFNNSPLHF. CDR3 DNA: TGTGCCAGCGGTCCGGTGGGCTTTAATAATTCACCCCTCCACTTT.

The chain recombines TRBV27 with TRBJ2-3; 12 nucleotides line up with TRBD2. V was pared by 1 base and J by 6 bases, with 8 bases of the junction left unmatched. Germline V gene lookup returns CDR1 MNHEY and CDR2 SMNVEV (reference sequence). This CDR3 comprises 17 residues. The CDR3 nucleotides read TGTGCCAGCAGTTTATTACTAGCGGGGGGCCCTATCGATACGCAGTATTTT. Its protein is CASSLLLAGGPIDTQYF.

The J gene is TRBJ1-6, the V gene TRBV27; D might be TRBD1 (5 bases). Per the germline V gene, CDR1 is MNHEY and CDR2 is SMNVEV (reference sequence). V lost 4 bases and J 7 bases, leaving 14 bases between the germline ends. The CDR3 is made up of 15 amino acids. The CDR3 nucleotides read TGTGCCAGCAGTTCCAGGTGGGGGGGAAATTCACCCCTCCACTTT. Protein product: CASSSRWGGNSPLHF.